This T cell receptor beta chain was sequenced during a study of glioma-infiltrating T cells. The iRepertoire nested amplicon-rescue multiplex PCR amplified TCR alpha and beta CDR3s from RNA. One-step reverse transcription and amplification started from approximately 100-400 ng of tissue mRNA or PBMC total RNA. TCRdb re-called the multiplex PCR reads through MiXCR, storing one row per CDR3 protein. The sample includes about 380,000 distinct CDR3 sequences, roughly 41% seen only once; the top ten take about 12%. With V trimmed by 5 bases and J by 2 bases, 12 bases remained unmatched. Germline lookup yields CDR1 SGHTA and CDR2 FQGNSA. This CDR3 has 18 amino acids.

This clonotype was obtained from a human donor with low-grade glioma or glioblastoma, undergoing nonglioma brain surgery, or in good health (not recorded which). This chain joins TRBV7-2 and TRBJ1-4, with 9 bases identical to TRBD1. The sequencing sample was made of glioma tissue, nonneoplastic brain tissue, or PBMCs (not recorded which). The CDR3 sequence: CASSRRQGDRETNEKLFF. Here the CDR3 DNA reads TGTGCCAGCAGCCGGAGACAGGGGGATCGGGAGACTAATGAAAAACTGTTTTTT.